These T cell receptor beta chains were read from a single sample in a study of blood T cell repertoires in COVID-19. Generated by immunoSEQ multiplex PCR, the TCRdb table keeps only in-frame clones and is missing some. The sample shows fewer than 350,000 clones, roughly 90% of them seen only once. Sequencing input: peripheral blood. The receptor source for this set is a man aged 25 to 45 with COVID-19, enrolled during active disease. CDR3s include the opening cysteine and the closing phenylalanine or tryptophan. The order of the fields is D gene, V gene, CDR3 protein. The D gene is left open where the match is weak.

TRBD2	TRBV5-6	CASSSDGLALNTGELFF
TRBD1	TRBV7-2	CASSYAPGTGGHEQYF
TRBD2	TRBV5-4	CASSPGLAGGGGEQYF
.	TRBV4-3	CASSQTHTGLNSYEQYF
TRBD1	TRBV18	CASTGASSTDTQYF
TRBD1	TRBV10-3	CAISGDSSPNYGYTF
TRBD1	TRBV30	CAWSLPWQGARGYTF
TRBD2	TRBV7-9	CASSTGLARGREQYF
.	TRBV4-1	CASSQVTRGTTDTQYF
.	TRBV5-1	CASQLMDGLGDTQYF
.	TRBV6-5	CASSYGQETQYF
TRBD2	TRBV10-3	CAIRPERLAGGFF
TRBD1	TRBV6-5	CASSYTGGSEQYF
TRBD1	TRBV5-4	CASSFGQDHNEKLFF
.	TRBV7-3	CASSLEGRGRRNEQFF
.	TRBV27	CASSFAGVSEAFF
TRBD1	TRBV5-6	CASSLRTGGIWSNQPQHF
TRBD2	TRBV9	CASSGDWSGGEQYF
TRBD1	TRBV6-5	CASSPAGQRWSPLHF
TRBD1	TRBV18	CASSPQDRGGTGELFF
TRBD1	TRBV5-1	CASSGGQGGTEAFF
.	TRBV6-5	CASCDLAVYNEQFF